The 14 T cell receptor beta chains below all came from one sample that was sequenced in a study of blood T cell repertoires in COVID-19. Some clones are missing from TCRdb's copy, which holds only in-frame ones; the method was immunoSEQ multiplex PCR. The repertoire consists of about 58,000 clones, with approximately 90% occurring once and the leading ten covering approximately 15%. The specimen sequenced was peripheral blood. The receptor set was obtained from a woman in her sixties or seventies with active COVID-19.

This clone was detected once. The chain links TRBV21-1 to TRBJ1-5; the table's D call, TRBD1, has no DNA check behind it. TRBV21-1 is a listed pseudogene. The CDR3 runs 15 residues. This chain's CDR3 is CASSKVTGGRQPQHF. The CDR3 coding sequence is TGTGCCAGCAGCAAAGTAACAGGGGGCAGGCAGCCCCAGCATTTT.

CDR3 protein: CATSDSRSGANVLTF. The DNA of the CDR3 is TGTGCCACCAGTGATTCGCGATCTGGGGCCAACGTCCTGACTTTC. The V gene is TRBV24-1, the J gene TRBJ2-6; no reliable D call. V was trimmed by 2 bases and J by 1 base, leaving 5 bases between them. CDR1 and CDR2 (germline): KGHDR, SFDVKD. The CDR3 consists of 15 residues.

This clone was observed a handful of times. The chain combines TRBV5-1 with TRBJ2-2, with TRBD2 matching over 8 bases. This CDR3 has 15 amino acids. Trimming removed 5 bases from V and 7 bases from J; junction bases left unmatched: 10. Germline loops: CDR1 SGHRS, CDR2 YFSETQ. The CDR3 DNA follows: TGCGCCAGCAGTTCCGGGGGGGCCGAAATCGGGGAGCTGTTTTTT. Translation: CASSSGGAEIGELFF. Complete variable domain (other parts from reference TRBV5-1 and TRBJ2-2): KAGVTQTPRYLIKTRGQQVTLSCSPISGHRSVSWYQQTPGQGLQFLFEYFSETQRNKGNFPGRFSGRQFSNSRSEMNVSTLELGDSALYLCASSSGGAEIGELFFGEGSRLTVL.

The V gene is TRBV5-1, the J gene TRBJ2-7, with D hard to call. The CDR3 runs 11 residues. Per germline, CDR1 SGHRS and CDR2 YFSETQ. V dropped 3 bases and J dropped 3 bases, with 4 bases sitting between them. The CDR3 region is CASSSNYEQYF. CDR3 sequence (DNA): TGCGCCAGCAGCTCTAACTACGAGCAGTACTTC.

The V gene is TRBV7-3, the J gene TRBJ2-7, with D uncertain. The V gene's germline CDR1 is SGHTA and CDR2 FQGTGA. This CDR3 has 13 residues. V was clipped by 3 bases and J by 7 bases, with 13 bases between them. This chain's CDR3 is CASSFDTFGEQYF. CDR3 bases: TGTGCCAGCAGCTTTGACACCTTTGGAGAGCAGTACTTC.

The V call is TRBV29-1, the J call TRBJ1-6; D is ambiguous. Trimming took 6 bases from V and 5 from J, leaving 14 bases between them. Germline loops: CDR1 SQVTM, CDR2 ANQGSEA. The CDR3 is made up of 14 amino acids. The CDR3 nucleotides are TGCAGCGTCTCGGAGGGAGCGAATAATTCACCCCTCCACTTT. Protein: CSVSEGANNSPLHF.

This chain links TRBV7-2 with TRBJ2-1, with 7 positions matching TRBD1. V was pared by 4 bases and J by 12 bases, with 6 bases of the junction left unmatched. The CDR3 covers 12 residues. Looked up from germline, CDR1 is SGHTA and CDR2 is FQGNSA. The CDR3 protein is CASSSADRWQFF. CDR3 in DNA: TGTGCCAGCAGCTCGGCGGACAGGTGGCAGTTCTTC.

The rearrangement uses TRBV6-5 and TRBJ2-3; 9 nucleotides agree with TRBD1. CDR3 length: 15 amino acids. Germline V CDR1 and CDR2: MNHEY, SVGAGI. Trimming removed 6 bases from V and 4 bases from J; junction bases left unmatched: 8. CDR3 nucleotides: TGTGCCAGCAGGAGGGGACAGGGTGGGCCAGATACGCAGTATTTT. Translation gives CASRRGQGGPDTQYF.

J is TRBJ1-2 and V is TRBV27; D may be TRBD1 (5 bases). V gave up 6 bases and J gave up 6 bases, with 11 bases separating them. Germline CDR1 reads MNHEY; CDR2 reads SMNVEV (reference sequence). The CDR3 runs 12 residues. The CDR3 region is CASSRPGDGYTF. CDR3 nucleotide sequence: TGTGCCAGCAGCCGCCCGGGGGATGGCTACACCTTC.

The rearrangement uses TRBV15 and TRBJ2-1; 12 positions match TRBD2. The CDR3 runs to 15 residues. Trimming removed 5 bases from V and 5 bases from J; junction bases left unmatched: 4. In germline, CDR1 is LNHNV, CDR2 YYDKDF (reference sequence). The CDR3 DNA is TGTGCCACCAGCGGACTAGCGGGGCCCAACAATGAGCAGTTCTTC. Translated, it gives CATSGLAGPNNEQFF.

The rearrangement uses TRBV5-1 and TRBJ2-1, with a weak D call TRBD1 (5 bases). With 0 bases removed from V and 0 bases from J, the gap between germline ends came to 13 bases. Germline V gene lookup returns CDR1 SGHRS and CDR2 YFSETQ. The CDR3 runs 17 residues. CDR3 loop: CASSLAPGPLSYNEQFF. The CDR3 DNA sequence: TGCGCCAGCAGCTTGGCACCAGGGCCCCTCTCCTACAATGAGCAGTTCTTC. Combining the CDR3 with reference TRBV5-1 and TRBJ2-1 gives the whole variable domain KAGVTQTPRYLIKTRGQQVTLSCSPISGHRSVSWYQQTPGQGLQFLFEYFSETQRNKGNFPGRFSGRQFSNSRSEMNVSTLELGDSALYLCASSLAPGPLSYNEQFFGPGTRLTVL.

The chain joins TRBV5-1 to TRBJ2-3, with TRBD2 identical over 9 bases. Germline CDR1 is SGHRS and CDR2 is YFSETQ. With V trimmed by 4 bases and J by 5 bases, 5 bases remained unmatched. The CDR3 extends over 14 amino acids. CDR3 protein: CASSRSGGGDTQYF. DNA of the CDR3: TGCGCCAGCAGCCGTAGCGGGGGTGGAGATACGCAGTATTTT.

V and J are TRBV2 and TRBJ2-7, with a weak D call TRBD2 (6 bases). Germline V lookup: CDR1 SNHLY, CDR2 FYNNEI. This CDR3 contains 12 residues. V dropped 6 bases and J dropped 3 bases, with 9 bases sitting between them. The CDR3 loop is CASRRDNYEQYF. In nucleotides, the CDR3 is TGTGCCAGCAGGCGGGATAACTACGAGCAGTACTTC.

This chain's CDR3 is CASSYDGANYGYTF. CDR3 coding DNA: TGTGCCAGCAGTTACGACGGAGCTAACTATGGCTACACCTTC. The rearrangement links TRBV6-5 to TRBJ1-2; D unresolved. The CDR3 contains 14 residues. CDR1 and CDR2 from the germline V gene are MNHEY and SVGAGI. Between the trimmed V and J ends, which lost 2 bases and 0 bases, there was a span of 7 bases.